The 3 T cell receptor beta chains below all came from one sample that was sequenced in a study of cytomegalovirus exposure and HLA in healthy donors. PCR primers comprised 60 Vbeta and 13 Jbeta primers. TCRdb's table, derived via immunoSEQ multiplex PCR, lists solely in-frame clones and lacks some. The profile shows about 86,000 clones, more than 75% of them singletons. The specimen sequenced was PBMCs. The receptors here all came from a middle-aged woman in good health and CMV-seropositive.

V usage is TRBV19 and J usage is TRBJ2-5; 10 nucleotides align to TRBD2. Germline assignment: CDR1 LNHDA and CDR2 SQIVND (reference sequence). The V segment lost 11 bases and the J segment 6 bases; nucleotides outside the gene matches: 9. There are 13 residues in the CDR3. The CDR3 DNA sequence: TGTGCCTCTAGGGTAGCGGGGGGTAAGACCCAGTACTTC. It specifies CASRVAGGKTQYF.

The chain combines TRBV19 with TRBJ2-1; 12 nucleotides match TRBD2. This CDR3 spans 15 amino acids. Trimming removed 3 bases from V and 13 bases from J; junction bases left unmatched: 10. In germline, CDR1 is LNHDA, CDR2 SQIVND (reference sequence). The CDR3 DNA reads TGTGCCAGTAGTATTGGGCTAGCGGGAGGGCCGGTCCAGTTCTTC. Translated, it gives CASSIGLAGGPVQFF.

As for this clone: Compared with germline, one end of the junction differs, possibly owing to a read error. V and J are TRBV7-7 and TRBJ2-7; 7 positions agree with TRBD1. Germline V gene lookup returns CDR1 SSHAT and CDR2 FNYEAQ (reference sequence). CDR3 size: 13 residues. CDR3 DNA: TGTGCTAGCAGCCGGGGACAGAACTACGAGCAGTACTTC. This translates into CASSRGQNYEQYF.